A selection of T cell receptor beta chains follows, all from one sample in a study of identical twins. MiXCR was run by TCRdb on the 5' RACE reads, yielding one entry per CDR3 protein. The repertoire holds 750,000 to 950,000 distinct CDR3 sequences, 9% to 15% seen once, with 1.5% to 2% in the top ten. These data also featured in a second study, about yellow fever vaccine responses in identical twins.

The sample consisted of PBMCs. The origin of the receptors is a woman between 18 and 29 years old in good health. Both conserved end residues are part of each CDR3. A D gene is named only where the DNA matches it firmly. A clone size is listed for some rows: how often the clone was seen (once, few, many), or a class if it is expanded.

cdr3_aa cdr3_nt v_call d_call clone_size j_call
CASSPPTSSGEQFF TGTGCCAGCTCACCACCGACTAGCAGCGGTGAGCAGTTCTTC TRBV18 TRBD2 few TRBJ2-1
CASSQESGLAGSSTDTQYF TGTGCCAGCAGCCAAGAATCGGGACTAGCGGGGTCTAGCACAGATACGCAGTATTTT TRBV3-1 TRBD2 few TRBJ2-3
CASSFGGRTDTQYF TGCGCCAGCAGCTTCGGGGGACGCACAGATACGCAGTATTTT TRBV5-1 . many TRBJ2-3
CASSFGFTGEAFF TGTGCCAGCAGCTTCGGATTCACCGGTGAAGCTTTCTTT TRBV7-2 . . TRBJ1-1
CASSHQNTGELFF TGTGCCAGCAGCCATCAGAACACCGGGGAGCTGTTTTTT TRBV3-1 . many TRBJ2-2
CASSLRAGGHGGSKTYEQYF TGTGCCAGCAGCTTACGCGCAGGGGGCCACGGGGGGTCAAAAACCTACGAGCAGTACTTC TRBV7-2 . . TRBJ2-7
CASRDTGRVQPQHF TGTGCCAGCAGAGACACAGGGCGGGTTCAGCCCCAGCATTTT TRBV2 . . TRBJ1-5
CSVRAGAVETQYF TGCAGCGTTCGGGCGGGAGCTGTGGAGACCCAGTACTTC TRBV29-1 TRBD2 few TRBJ2-5
CASSLVSGGETEAFF TGTGCCAGCAGCTTGGTGTCAGGGGGGGAAACTGAAGCTTTCTTT TRBV5-5 TRBD1 few TRBJ1-1
CASSYSILGRSETQYF TGTGCCAGCAGTTACTCGATTTTGGGACGATCAGAGACCCAGTACTTC TRBV6-5 . . TRBJ2-5
CASSLEWGSAFEETQYF TGTGCCAGCAGTTTAGAGTGGGGTTCGGCTTTTGAAGAGACCCAGTACTTC TRBV12-3/TRBV12-4 . . TRBJ2-5
CAASGDHNSPLHF TGTGCCGCCTCAGGAGATCATAATTCACCCCTCCACTTT TRBV10-3 . many TRBJ1-6
CASSLNTGTTSYEQYF TGTGCCAGCAGCTTAAACACCGGGACTACTTCCTACGAGCAGTACTTC TRBV7-6 TRBD2 . TRBJ2-7
CASSYGGAVAWDEQFF TGTGCCAGCAGTTACGGGGGGGCAGTCGCCTGGGATGAGCAGTTCTTC TRBV6-5 . few TRBJ2-1
CASSVGQGSEKLFF TGTGCCAGCAGCGTCGGACAGGGGAGTGAAAAACTGTTTTTT TRBV9 TRBD1 few TRBJ1-4
CASSLGASLRQGPYNEQFF TGTGCCAGCAGCTTAGGCGCCAGTTTACGGCAGGGGCCCTACAATGAGCAGTTCTTC TRBV11-1 . few TRBJ2-1
CASSATLGRVADTQYF TGTGCCAGCAGTGCCACACTAGGACGGGTGGCAGATACGCAGTATTTT TRBV9 . . TRBJ2-3
CARIQGTLWSYNSPLHF TGTGCCAGAATTCAGGGAACCCTCTGGTCCTATAATTCACCCCTCCACTTT TRBV25-1 . . TRBJ1-6
CSASLHNQPQHF TGCAGTGCTAGTCTTCACAATCAGCCCCAGCATTTT TRBV20-1 . many TRBJ1-5
CASTVTRLATNTGELFF TGTGCCAGCACCGTAACCCGCCTAGCGACGAACACCGGGGAGCTGTTTTTT TRBV6-1 . few TRBJ2-2
CASSPYTPGTGRSTGELFF TGTGCCAGCTCACCCTATACCCCCGGGACAGGTCGTAGTACCGGGGAGCTGTTTTTT TRBV18 TRBD1 few TRBJ2-2
CTRCSSTASVLNNQPQHF TGTACCCGCTGTTCGTCGACGGCTTCGGTATTAAACAATCAGCCCCAGCATTTT TRBV12-3/TRBV12-4 . . TRBJ1-5
CASLPGLAVLFF TGTGCCAGCCTCCCGGGACTAGCGGTCCTGTTCTTC TRBV2 TRBD2 few TRBJ2-1
CASSSGWEAFF TGTGCCAGCAGCTCCGGCTGGGAAGCTTTCTTT TRBV11-2 . . TRBJ1-1
CATSDSGLKYEQYF TGTGCCACCAGTGATTCGGGACTGAAATACGAGCAGTACTTC TRBV24-1 . few TRBJ2-7
CASSFRQGDREQYF TGTGCCAGCAGCTTCCGACAGGGGGATCGCGAGCAGTACTTC TRBV7-2 TRBD1 few TRBJ2-7
CASSPRQGEFGNEQFF TGTGCCAGCAGCCCCAGACAGGGAGAATTTGGGAATGAGCAGTTCTTC TRBV7-9 TRBD1 few TRBJ2-1
CASSVTSGATDTQYF TGTGCCAGCAGCGTTACTAGCGGGGCCACAGATACGCAGTATTTT TRBV12-3/TRBV12-4 TRBD2 few TRBJ2-3
CASREGSTYNEQFF TGTGCCAGCAGAGAAGGTTCTACCTACAATGAGCAGTTCTTC TRBV6-2/TRBV6-3 . few TRBJ2-1
CASSEWGSSYQETQYF TGTGCCAGCAGTGAATGGGGCAGCTCCTACCAAGAGACCCAGTACTTC TRBV25-1 . . TRBJ2-5
CASSLEGITSETQYF TGCGCCAGCAGCCTAGAGGGAATAACTTCAGAGACCCAGTACTTC TRBV4-1 . few TRBJ2-5
CASSLYGDTQYF TGTGCCAGCAGCTTATACGGAGATACGCAGTATTTT TRBV11-2 . . TRBJ2-3
CATSDPAGGGNEQFF TGTGCCACCAGTGATCCTGCGGGAGGGGGAAATGAGCAGTTCTTC TRBV24-1 TRBD2 . TRBJ2-1
CASSLGPYQETQYF TGTGCCAGCAGCTTAGGACCCTACCAAGAGACCCAGTACTTC TRBV7-7 . many TRBJ2-5
CASCGSSYNEQFF TGTGCCTCTTGTGGTAGCTCCTACAATGAGCAGTTCTTC TRBV11-2 . . TRBJ2-1
CASSGYRGDTGELFF TGTGCCAGCAGCGGATACAGGGGCGACACCGGGGAGCTGTTTTTT TRBV7-6 TRBD1 few TRBJ2-2
CASSLPRGEGGNAGELFF TGTGCCAGCAGCTTACCGCGAGGGGAAGGGGGCAATGCCGGGGAGCTGTTTTTT TRBV11-1 TRBD1 many TRBJ2-2
CASSFVFERLAKNIQYF TGTGCCAGCAGTTTCGTATTTGAGAGGCTAGCCAAAAACATTCAGTACTTC TRBV27 . few TRBJ2-4
CASSLGGEAEYF TGTGCCAGCAGTTTAGGGGGGGAGGCCGAGTACTTC TRBV12-3/TRBV12-4 . . TRBJ2-7
CASSLGQSSEAFF TGTGCCAGCAGCCTAGGACAGTCTTCTGAAGCTTTCTTT TRBV5-6 . . TRBJ1-1
CASSGNRDGSYNEQFF TGTGCCAGCAGCGGGAACCGGGACGGATCCTACAATGAGCAGTTCTTC TRBV2 . . TRBJ2-1
CAIGGIVTGNTIYF TGTGCCATCGGGGGCATAGTGACTGGAAACACCATATATTTT TRBV10-3 . few TRBJ1-3
CATSRGQPNQPQHF TGTGCCACCAGCCGGGGACAACCCAATCAGCCCCAGCATTTT TRBV24-1 . . TRBJ1-5
CASSLVDSYNEQFF TGTGCCAGCAGTTTAGTAGACAGCTACAATGAGCAGTTCTTC TRBV12-3/TRBV12-4 . . TRBJ2-1
CASSFSDTSYNEQFF TGTGCCAGCAGCTTCTCGGACACCTCCTACAATGAGCAGTTCTTC TRBV7-9 . many TRBJ2-1
CASSQRINNEQFF TGTGCCAGCAGCCAGAGGATAAACAATGAGCAGTTCTTC TRBV3-1 . . TRBJ2-1
CASSDGTSGSSYEQYF TGTGCCAGCAGCGACGGGACTAGCGGGAGCTCCTACGAGCAGTACTTC TRBV7-9 TRBD2 . TRBJ2-7
CASSQEGREGNYGYTF TGTGCCAGCAGCCAAGAAGGGAGGGAGGGTAACTATGGCTACACCTTC TRBV3-1 . . TRBJ1-2
CASSPSDRSYGFEQYF TGTGCCAGCTCACCGTCGGACAGGTCCTACGGGTTCGAGCAGTACTTC TRBV18 TRBD1 . TRBJ2-7
CSAPRGLEKLFF TGCAGTGCTCCTAGGGGGCTTGAAAAACTGTTTTTT TRBV20-1 TRBD1 . TRBJ1-4
CSVLSLGDPYEQYF TGCAGCGTTTTATCTTTGGGGGACCCCTACGAGCAGTACTTC TRBV29-1 . . TRBJ2-7
CAISGERLAGDTQYF TGTGCCATCAGTGGGGAGAGGTTGGCGGGAGATACGCAGTATTTT TRBV10-3 . . TRBJ2-3